Following are 21 T cell receptor beta chains from one sample sequenced in a study of blood T cells in healthy people across ages. A second PCR, run for 7 to 11 cycles, used a sample-barcoded 5' primer plus a J-beta primer mix. A single record per CDR3 protein comes from TCRdb applying MiXCR to the 5' RACE reads. Of hundreds of thousands of distinct CDR3 sequences in the sample, about 56% were seen once. The sample taken for sequencing was blood. The receptors were sampled from a man aged 35-49 years in good health.

This chain joins TRBV20-1 and TRBJ2-7; 7 nucleotides match TRBD1. The CDR3 extends over 17 amino acids. Germline trimming cut 0 bases from V and 3 bases from J; bases unmatched to any gene: 14. Germline-derived CDR1 and CDR2 are DFQATT and SNEGSKA (reference sequence). For the CDR3, the DNA is TGCAGTGCTAGAGATCTAACTCGAACAGGGGCCAGCTACGAGCAGTACTTC. This sequence encodes CSARDLTRTGASYEQYF.

The rearrangement links TRBV10-3 to TRBJ2-7; no firm D call. Germline loops: CDR1 ENHRY, CDR2 SYGVKD. The CDR3 is 12 amino acids. V lost 8 bases, J lost 6 bases, and 14 bases lay in between. The CDR3: CAIALEGSEQYF. CDR3 DNA sequence: TGTGCCATCGCACTCGAAGGCAGCGAGCAGTACTTC.

V usage is TRBV5-1 and J usage is TRBJ2-1; 8 bases are shared with TRBD1. Germline CDR1 SGHRS, CDR2 YFSETQ. Trimming at V came to 9 bases and at J to 9 bases, leaving 8 bases not matched to a gene. This CDR3 has 12 amino acids. CDR3 coding DNA: TGCGCCACACGTACGGACAGGGCTGAGCAGTTCTTC. Its translation: CATRTDRAEQFF.

This rearrangement joins TRBV6-1 to TRBJ1-4; D possibly corresponds to TRBD1 (5 bases). Trimming stripped 7 bases from V and 4 bases from J, with 10 bases between. The CDR3 is 13 amino acids. Germline V gene data show CDR1 as MNHNS and CDR2 as SASEGT. The CDR3 is CASIGGSNEKLFF. The CDR3 DNA reads as TGTGCCAGCATCGGGGGGAGTAATGAAAAACTGTTTTTT.

The rearrangement links TRBV7-6 to TRBJ2-4; a possible D gene is TRBD1 (6 bases). The closer fit of TRBJ2-5 to the DNA end suggests the J call may be wrong. Looked up from germline, CDR1 is SGHVS and CDR2 is FNYEAQ. This CDR3 is built from 15 residues. The CDR3 coding sequence is TGTGCCAGCAGCCCATCCCAGGGGATCCAAGAGACCCAGTACTTC. Protein: CASSPSQGIQETQYF.

CDR3 sequence: CASSFLGEETQYF. CDR3 DNA: TGTGCCAGCAGTTTTCTTGGGGAAGAGACCCAGTACTTC. The chain has TRBV12-3 or TRBV12-4 and TRBJ2-5, with no clear D. The V end lost 3 bases, the J end lost 3 bases, and 8 bases lay between the germline ends. This CDR3 has 13 residues.

The chain is built from TRBV9 and TRBJ1-6; the match to TRBD1 covers 7 bases. Per germline, CDR1 SGDLS and CDR2 YYNGEE. The CDR3 has 15 amino acids. The trim removed 3 bases at V and 9 bases at J, leaving 9 bases unmatched. The CDR3 nucleotides read TGTGCCAGCAGCGAGGGGACAGAACATTTTTCACCCCTCCACTTT. Encoded protein: CASSEGTEHFSPLHF.

The chain combines TRBV20-1 with TRBJ1-5; weak D call: TRBD1 (6 bases). The CDR3 totals 15 residues. V shed 0 bases and J shed 5 bases, with 14 bases lying between them. The germline CDR1 and CDR2 sequences are DFQATT and SNEGSKA (reference sequence). CDR3 residues: CSARENQGFYQPQHF. CDR3 in DNA: TGCAGTGCTAGAGAAAACCAGGGGTTCTATCAGCCCCAGCATTTT.

V is TRBV28 and J is TRBJ2-7; D is undetermined. Trimming took 5 bases from V and 7 from J, leaving 12 bases between them. This CDR3 comprises 12 residues. Germline assignment: CDR1 MDHEN and CDR2 SYDVKM. CDR3: CASSPQTREQYF. Written as DNA, the CDR3 is TGTGCCAGCAGTCCCCAGACGCGGGAGCAGTACTTC.

This clonotype was observed a few times. The chain recombines TRBV27 with TRBJ2-4; TRBD2 agrees at 11 bases. The ends lost 2 bases at V and 4 bases at J; junction bases unmatched: 7. Germline-derived CDR1 and CDR2 are MNHEY and SMNVEV (reference sequence). The CDR3 is 17 residues long. The CDR3 DNA follows: TGTGCCAGCAGTTTACGCTTTGGGACTAGCGGAAAAAACATTCAGTACTTC. Amino acids: CASSLRFGTSGKNIQYF.

The V call is TRBV6-5, the J call TRBJ2-7, with TRBD1 matching over 8 bases. The CDR3 sequence is 14 residues long. With 5 bases clipped from V and 3 bases from J, the junction kept 6 bases outside the gene matches. Germline V gene data show CDR1 as MNHEY and CDR2 as SVGAGI. This chain's CDR3 is CASSRTGFGYEQYF. The CDR3 DNA follows: TGTGCCAGCAGTCGGACAGGGTTTGGCTACGAGCAGTACTTC.

A word on this clonotype: One end of the junction fails to match germline, which may point to a read error. This chain links TRBV27 with TRBJ2-5, with 13 bases that match TRBD2. The length of the CDR3 is 16 residues. Germline V gene sequence: CDR1 MNHEY, CDR2 SMNVEV (reference sequence). CDR3 DNA sequence: TGTGTCAGCAGTTCTTCCACTAGCGGGGGGGCGGAGACCCAGTACTTC. This translates into CVSSSSTSGGAETQYF.

V and J are TRBV18 and TRBJ2-3, with TRBD2 identical over 12 bases. Germline CDR1 reads KGHSH; CDR2 reads LQKENI. The CDR3 is made up of 19 amino acids. V was pared by 3 bases and J by 3 bases, with 13 bases of the junction left unmatched. The CDR3 reads CASSPFRTSGTVATDTQYF. Written as DNA, the CDR3 is TGTGCCAGCTCACCCTTCAGGACTAGCGGGACGGTCGCGACAGATACGCAGTATTTT.

For this clonotype: The junction does not match germline at one end; this may be a read error. This CDR3 reads CSAPSTSGRSNKQFF. Written as DNA, the CDR3 is TGCAGTGCCCCATCTACTAGCGGGAGGTCCAATAAGCAGTTCTTC. The chain is built from TRBV20-1 and TRBJ2-1; TRBD2 aligns across 12 bases. The CDR3 length is 15 residues. CDR1 is DFQATT and CDR2 is SNEGSKA in the germline V gene (reference sequence).

The gene calls are TRBV20-1 and TRBJ2-3; no clear D gene. CDR3 length equals 14 residues. The V and J ends lost 3 bases and 0 bases respectively, with 10 bases between them. Germline V lookup: CDR1 DFQATT, CDR2 SNEGSKA (reference sequence). DNA of the CDR3: TGCAGTGCTAGTGAAGGGTTTAGCACAGATACGCAGTATTTT. It translates to CSASEGFSTDTQYF.

The chain has TRBV4-3 and TRBJ1-2; 8 bases map to TRBD1. From germline, CDR1 is LGHNA and CDR2 YSLEER. There are 16 residues in the CDR3. The trim removed 3 bases at V and 2 bases at J, leaving 8 bases unmatched. The CDR3 loop reads CASSQDDRGRNYGYTF. Written as DNA, the CDR3 is TGCGCCAGCAGCCAGGATGACAGGGGCCGGAACTATGGCTACACCTTC.

This clonotype was counted a few times. This chain joins TRBV7-9 and TRBJ2-4, with 7 bases lining up with TRBD2. This CDR3 is 16 amino acids long. Unmatched junction bases numbered 7, after V lost 5 bases and J lost 0 bases. The germline V gene encodes CDR1 SEHNR and CDR2 FQNEAQ (reference sequence). CDR3 residues: CASSPPGLLAKNIQYF. The DNA of the CDR3 is TGTGCCAGCAGCCCACCGGGACTACTAGCCAAAAACATTCAGTACTTC. Together with reference TRBV7-9 and TRBJ2-4, the CDR3 gives the full variable domain: DTGVSQNPRHKITKRGQNVTFRCDPISEHNRLYWYRQTLGQGPEFLTYFQNEAQLEKSRLLSDRFSAERPKGSFSTLEIQRTEQGDSAMYLCASSPPGLLAKNIQYFGAGTRLSVL.

This chain connects TRBV9 to TRBJ2-7, with D perhaps TRBD2 (6 bases). The CDR3 has 14 residues. Germline lookup yields CDR1 SGDLS and CDR2 YYNGEE. V lost 2 bases, J lost 7 bases, and 16 bases lay in between. The CDR3: CASSVGRTSQEQYF. The CDR3 DNA reads as TGTGCCAGCAGCGTGGGGAGGACAAGTCAAGAGCAGTACTTC.

In its sample, this clonotype was seen many times. The chain couples TRBV20-1 to TRBJ2-5; D is possibly TRBD1 or TRBD2 (6 bases each). Germline CDR1 and CDR2: DFQATT and SNEGSKA (reference sequence). The CDR3 sequence is 16 residues long. With 6 bases removed from V and 2 bases from J, the gap between germline ends came to 22 bases. The CDR3 is CSAKRGARSMQETQYF. CDR3 DNA sequence: TGCAGTGCCAAGAGGGGGGCTAGATCAATGCAAGAGACCCAGTACTTC.

This clonotype was observed many times. The chain uses TRBV11-2 and TRBJ2-5; 9 nucleotides line up with TRBD1. The ends lost 4 bases at V and 5 bases at J; junction bases unmatched: 2. Germline values: CDR1 SGHAT, CDR2 FQNNGV. The CDR3 loop spans 13 amino acids. The CDR3 DNA follows: TGTGCCAGCAGCTGGGACAGGGTCGAGACCCAGTACTTC. It translates to CASSWDRVETQYF.

This clonotype was seen a single time. The J gene is TRBJ1-1, the V gene TRBV18; 7 bases agree with TRBD1. The CDR3 extends over 15 amino acids. Per germline, CDR1 KGHSH and CDR2 LQKENI. The V gene end was trimmed by 5 bases and the J gene end by 1 base; junction bases not matched to a gene: 7. For the CDR3, the DNA is TGTGCCAGCTCAACAGCGGGACAGACGAACACTGAAGCTTTCTTT. It translates to CASSTAGQTNTEAFF.